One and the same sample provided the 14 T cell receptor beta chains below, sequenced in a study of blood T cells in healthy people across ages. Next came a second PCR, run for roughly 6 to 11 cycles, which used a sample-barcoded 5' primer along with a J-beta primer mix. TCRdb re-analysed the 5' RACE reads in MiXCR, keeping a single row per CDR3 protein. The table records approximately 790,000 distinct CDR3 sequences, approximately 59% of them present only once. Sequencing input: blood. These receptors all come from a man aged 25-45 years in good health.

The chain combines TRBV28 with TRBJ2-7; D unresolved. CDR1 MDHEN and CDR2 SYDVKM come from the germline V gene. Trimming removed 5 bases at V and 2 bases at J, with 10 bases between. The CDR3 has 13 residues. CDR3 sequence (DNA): TGTGCCAGCAGTCAACCAAACCCCTACGAGCAGTACTTC. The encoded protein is CASSQPNPYEQYF.

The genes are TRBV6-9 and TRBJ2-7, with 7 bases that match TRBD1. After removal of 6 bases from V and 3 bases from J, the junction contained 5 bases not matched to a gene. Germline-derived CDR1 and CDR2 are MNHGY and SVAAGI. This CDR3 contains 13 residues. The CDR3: CASRTGKGYEQYF. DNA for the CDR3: TGTGCCAGCAGGACAGGGAAGGGCTACGAGCAGTACTTC.

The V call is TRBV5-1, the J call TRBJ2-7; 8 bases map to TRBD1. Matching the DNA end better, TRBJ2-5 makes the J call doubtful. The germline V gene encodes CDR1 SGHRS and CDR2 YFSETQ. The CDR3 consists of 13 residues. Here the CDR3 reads CASSPTGDETQYF. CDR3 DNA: TGCGCCAGCAGCCCGACAGGGGACGAGACCCAGTACTTC.

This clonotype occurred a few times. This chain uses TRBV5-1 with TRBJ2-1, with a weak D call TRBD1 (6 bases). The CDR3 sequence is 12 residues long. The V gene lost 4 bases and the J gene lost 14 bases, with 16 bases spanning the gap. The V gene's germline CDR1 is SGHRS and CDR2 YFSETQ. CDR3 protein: CASSPYRDPKFF. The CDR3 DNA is TGCGCCAGCAGCCCGTACAGGGATCCCAAGTTCTTC.

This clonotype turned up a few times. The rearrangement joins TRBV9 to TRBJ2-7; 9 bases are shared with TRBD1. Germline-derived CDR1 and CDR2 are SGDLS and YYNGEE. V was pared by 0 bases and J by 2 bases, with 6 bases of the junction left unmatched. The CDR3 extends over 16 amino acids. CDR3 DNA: TGTGCCAGCAGCGTAGACACAGGACAGGGGACCTACGAGCAGTACTTC. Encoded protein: CASSVDTGQGTYEQYF.

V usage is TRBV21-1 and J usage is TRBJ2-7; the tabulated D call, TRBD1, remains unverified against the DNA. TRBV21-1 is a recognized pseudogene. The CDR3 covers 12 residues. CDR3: CASSKGSREQYF. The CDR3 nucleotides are TGTGCCAGCAGTAAAGGTTCCCGGGAGCAGTACTTC.

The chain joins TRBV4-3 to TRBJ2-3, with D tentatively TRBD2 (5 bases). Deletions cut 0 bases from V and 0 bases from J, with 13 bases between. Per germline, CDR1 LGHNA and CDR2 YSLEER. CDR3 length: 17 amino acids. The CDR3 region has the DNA TGCGCCAGCAGCCAAGATCCTTGCGGGTATAGCACAGATACGCAGTATTTT. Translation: CASSQDPCGYSTDTQYF.

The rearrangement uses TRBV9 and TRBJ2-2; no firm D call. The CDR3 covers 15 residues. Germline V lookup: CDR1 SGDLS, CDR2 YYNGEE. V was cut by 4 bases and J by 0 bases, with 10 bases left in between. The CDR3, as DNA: TGTGCCAGCAGCCCCGACGGCGCGAACACCGGGGAGCTGTTTTTT. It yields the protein CASSPDGANTGELFF.

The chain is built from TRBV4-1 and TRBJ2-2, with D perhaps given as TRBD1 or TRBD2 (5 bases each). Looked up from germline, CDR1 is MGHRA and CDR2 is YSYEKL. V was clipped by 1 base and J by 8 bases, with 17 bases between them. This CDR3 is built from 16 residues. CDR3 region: CASSQVGGLGPGELFF. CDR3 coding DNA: TGCGCCAGCAGCCAAGTGGGTGGACTGGGGCCAGGGGAGCTGTTTTTT.

DNA for the CDR3: TGCAGCGTCTTCGAGGGGGAGCAGTACTTC. Translating gives CSVFEGEQYF. The chain links TRBV29-1 to TRBJ2-7; D assignment may be TRBD1 or TRBD2 (5 bases each). This CDR3 region has 10 residues. Trimming took off 6 bases at V and 7 bases at J, with 10 bases between the two ends. The germline CDR1 and CDR2 sequences are SQVTM and ANQGSEA.

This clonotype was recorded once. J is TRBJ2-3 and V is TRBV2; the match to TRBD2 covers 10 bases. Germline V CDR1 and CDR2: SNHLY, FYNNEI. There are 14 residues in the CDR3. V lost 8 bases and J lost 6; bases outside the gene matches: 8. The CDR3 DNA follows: TGTGCCAGCGAAGCGGGGGGGAGCATGGATACGCAGTATTTT. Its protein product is CASEAGGSMDTQYF.

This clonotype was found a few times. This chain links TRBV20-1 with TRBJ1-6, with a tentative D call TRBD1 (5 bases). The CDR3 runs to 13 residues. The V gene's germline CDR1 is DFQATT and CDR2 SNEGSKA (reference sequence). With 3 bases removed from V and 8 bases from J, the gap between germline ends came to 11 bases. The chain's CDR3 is CSASRLGDSPLHF. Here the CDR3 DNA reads TGCAGTGCTAGTCGCCTGGGGGATTCACCCCTCCACTTT.

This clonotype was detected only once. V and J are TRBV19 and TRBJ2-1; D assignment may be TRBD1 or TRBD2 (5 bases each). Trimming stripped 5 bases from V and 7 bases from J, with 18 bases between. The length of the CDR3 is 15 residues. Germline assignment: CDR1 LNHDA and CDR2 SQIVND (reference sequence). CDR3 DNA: TGTGCCAGTAGTCCAGGGACCCTAGTCGGAAATGAGCAGTTCTTC. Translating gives CASSPGTLVGNEQFF.

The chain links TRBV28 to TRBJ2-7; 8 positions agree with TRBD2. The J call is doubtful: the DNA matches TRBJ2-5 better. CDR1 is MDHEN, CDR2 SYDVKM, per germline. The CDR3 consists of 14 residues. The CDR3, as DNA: TGTGCCAGCAGTTTAGCGGGGGGCTGGGAGACCCAGTACTTC. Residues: CASSLAGGWETQYF.